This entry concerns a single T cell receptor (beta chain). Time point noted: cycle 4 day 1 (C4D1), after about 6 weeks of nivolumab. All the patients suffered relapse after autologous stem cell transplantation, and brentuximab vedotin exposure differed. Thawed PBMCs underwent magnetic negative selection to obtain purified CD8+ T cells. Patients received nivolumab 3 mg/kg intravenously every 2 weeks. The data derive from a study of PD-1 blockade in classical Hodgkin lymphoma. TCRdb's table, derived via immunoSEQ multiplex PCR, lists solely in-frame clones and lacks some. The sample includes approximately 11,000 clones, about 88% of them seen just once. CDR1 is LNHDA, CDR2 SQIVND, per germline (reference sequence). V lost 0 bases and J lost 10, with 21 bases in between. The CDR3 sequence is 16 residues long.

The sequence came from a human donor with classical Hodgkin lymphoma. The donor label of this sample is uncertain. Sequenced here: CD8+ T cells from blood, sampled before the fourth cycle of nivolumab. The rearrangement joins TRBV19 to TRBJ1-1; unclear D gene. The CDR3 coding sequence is TGTGCCAGTAGTATAGAGGCACCCGGGGATGGAGGCGTAGCTTTCTTT. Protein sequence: CASSIEAPGDGGVAFF.